This T cell receptor beta chain was observed in a study of T cells in Graves' hyperthyroidism and ophthalmopathy. Study-wide results and caveats: Stable hyperthyroidism and ophthalmopathy were separated using 13 V-J signatures.

Amplification of TCR beta CDR3 regions was performed using RNA transcripts as template. The study used the HTBI primer set for a first-round RT-PCR of the TCR CDR3. TCRdb itself ran the multiplex PCR reads through MiXCR, one entry per CDR3 protein. The sample records 750,000 to 900,000 distinct CDR3 sequences, roughly 37% being singletons. This clonotype was counted once. Its antigen is unidentified. J gave up 2 bases and V 2 bases, and 14 bases lay outside the gene matches. This CDR3 is 19 amino acids long. Germline CDR1 reads SGHTA; CDR2 reads FQGNSA. The V gene is TRBV7-2, the J gene TRBJ2-2; 7 nucleotides agree with TRBD1. Sequencing input: blood. This sequence originates from a man aged 18 to 30 with Graves' hyperthyroidism. CDR3 sequence: CASSLSGGRGRRNTGELFF. Here the CDR3 DNA reads TGTGCCAGCAGCTTAAGTGGGGGAAGGGGGCGCAGAAACACCGGGGAGCTGTTTTTT.